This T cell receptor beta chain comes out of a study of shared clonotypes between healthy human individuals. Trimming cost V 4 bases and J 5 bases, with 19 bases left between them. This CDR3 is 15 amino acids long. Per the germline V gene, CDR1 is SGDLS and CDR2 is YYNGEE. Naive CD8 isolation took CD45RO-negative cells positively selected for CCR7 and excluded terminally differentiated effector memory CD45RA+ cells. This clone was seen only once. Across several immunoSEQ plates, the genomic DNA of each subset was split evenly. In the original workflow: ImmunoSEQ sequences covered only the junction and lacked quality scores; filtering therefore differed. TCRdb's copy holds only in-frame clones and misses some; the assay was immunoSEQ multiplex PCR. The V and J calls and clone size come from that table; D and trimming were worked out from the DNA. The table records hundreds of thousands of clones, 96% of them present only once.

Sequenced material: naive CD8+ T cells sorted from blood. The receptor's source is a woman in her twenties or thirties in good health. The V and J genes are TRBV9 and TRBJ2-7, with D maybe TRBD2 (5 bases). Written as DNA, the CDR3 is TGTGCCAGCAGCATTGACTCGGGCGTGAGGGACGAGCAGTACTTC. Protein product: CASSIDSGVRDEQYF.